This T cell receptor (beta chain) was identified during a study of CD8 T cells in ankylosing spondylitis. Whole-study findings and limits: There was a TCR beta motif, made of 7 or 8 highly homologous variants, that appeared characteristic of ankylosing spondylitis blood.

Quantitative 5'-RACE with molecular barcodes was used to make the TCR beta libraries. One entry per CDR3 protein, called by TCRdb with MiXCR from the 5' RACE reads. This table holds about 750,000 distinct CDR3 sequences, under 20% found once. This clonotype was seen more than once but under ten times. Its antigen is currently unknown. The germline V gene encodes CDR1 KGHSH and CDR2 LQKENI. CDR3 length equals 13 residues. V was pared by 3 bases and J by 13 bases, with 16 bases between. The receptor was derived from a male donor with ankylosing spondylitis. The V call is TRBV18, the J call TRBJ2-1, with D tentatively TRBD1 (7 bases). Sample: blood, either unsorted or a sorted T cell fraction (not recorded which). The DNA of the CDR3 is TGTGCCAGCTCACCCGGAGGGGGCGCGCTACAGTTCTTC. Protein sequence: CASSPGGGALQFF.